This T cell receptor beta chain was found in a study of T cells and Merkel cell carcinoma outcomes. Broader study findings: In Merkel cell carcinoma, repertoire and T-cell density reportedly predicted outcomes.

V lost 8 bases and J 2 bases, leaving 11 bases between the germline ends. The CDR3 covers 13 residues. The germline CDR1 and CDR2 sequences are LNHDA and SQIVND (reference sequence). About this clone itself: Antigen: not known.

Sequencing was performed with immunoSEQ multiplex PCR; in TCRdb, only in-frame clones are kept and a portion is missing. The sample holds thousands of clones, about 77% seen once. The TCR comes from a human donor with Merkel cell carcinoma. Some clones in this sample may be carry-over from other donors' samples. Sequencing input: tumor tissue from Merkel cell carcinoma. This sequence joins TRBV19 and TRBJ2-3; D gene unclear. CDR3 DNA sequence: TGTGCCAGTGGCAGGCAGAACACAGATACGCAGTATTTT. Translation gives CASGRQNTDTQYF.